Below are 7 T cell receptor beta chains sequenced from a single sample in a study of technical replicates of blood from several donors. Only in-frame clones appear in the TCRdb table, and some are missing; sequencing was by immunoSEQ multiplex PCR. Among nearly 80,000 clones listed, approximately 93% were seen once. The sample taken for sequencing was T cells isolated from PBMCs. These receptors all stem from a human donor in good health.

The chain has TRBV4-2 and TRBJ2-7, with D maybe TRBD1 (7 bases). V lost 0 bases, J lost 3 bases, and 12 bases lay in between. The CDR3 totals 15 residues. The germline CDR1 and CDR2 sequences are LGHNA and YNFKEQ. The DNA for the CDR3 is TGTGCCAGCAGCCAAGAGGGGGGACAGAACTACGAGCAGTACTTC. As protein: CASSQEGGQNYEQYF.

The rearrangement uses TRBV18 and TRBJ2-7, with 8 bases matching TRBD2. The CDR3 sequence is 17 residues long. Germline assignment: CDR1 KGHSH and CDR2 LQKENI. V shed 0 bases and J 0 bases; nucleotides not matched to a gene: 7. CDR3: CASSPPLTGGSSYEQYF. The CDR3 coding sequence is TGTGCCAGCTCACCACCGTTAACGGGAGGGAGCTCCTACGAGCAGTACTTC.

This chain joins TRBV4-2 and TRBJ1-5; D perhaps matches TRBD1 (6 bases). This CDR3 has 19 residues. V lost 1 base, J lost 5 bases, and 24 bases lay in between. Per the germline V gene, CDR1 is LGHNA and CDR2 is YNFKEQ. CDR3 DNA: TGTGCCAGCAGCCAAGTATCGGTCCCACAACAGGGTGCGGATCAGCCCCAGCATTTT. Its translation is CASSQVSVPQQGADQPQHF.

This chain links TRBV7-9 with TRBJ1-5; 10 positions agree with TRBD1. The trim removed 5 bases at V and 5 bases at J, leaving 6 bases unmatched. Germline V lookup: CDR1 SEHNR, CDR2 FQNEAQ (reference sequence). This CDR3 has 15 amino acids. CDR3 region: CASSPTGGRDQPQHF. The CDR3 DNA sequence: TGTGCCAGCAGCCCGACAGGGGGCAGGGATCAGCCCCAGCATTTT.

The J gene is TRBJ1-1, the V gene TRBV6-5; D not resolved. Germline V gene data show CDR1 as MNHEY and CDR2 as SVGAGI. The CDR3 runs to 11 residues. V shed 6 bases and J shed 5 bases, with 7 bases lying between them. CDR3 sequence (DNA): TGTGCCAGCAGAGAGGGAACTGAAGCTTTCTTT. This encodes CASREGTEAFF.

The CDR3 sequence: CASSQKAGVGETQYF. Written as DNA, the CDR3 is TGTGCCAGCAGCCAGAAAGCAGGGGTTGGGGAGACCCAGTACTTC. The genes are TRBV5-5 and TRBJ2-5, with D tentatively TRBD1 (6 bases). This CDR3 has 15 residues. Germline lookup yields CDR1 SGHKS and CDR2 YYEKEE (reference sequence). V was pared by 4 bases and J by 5 bases, with 18 bases between.

For this clone: The junction departs from the called germline gene at one end, perhaps through a read error. The chain has TRBV19 and TRBJ2-3, with D tentatively TRBD2 (6 bases). Germline values: CDR1 LNHDA, CDR2 SQIVND (reference sequence). The CDR3 runs 14 residues. CDR3 amino acids: CASSYETSIDTQYF. CDR3 nucleotides: TGTGCCAGTAGTTACGAAACTAGCATAGATACGCAGTATTTT.